One sample yielded the 2 T cell receptor beta chains listed below, sequenced in a study of radiotherapy plus CTLA-4 blockade in lung cancer. The data were produced by immunoSEQ multiplex PCR, yet TCRdb's version contains in-frame clones alone and is incomplete. The data show some 50,000 clones, approximately 79% seen once. This material consisted of peripheral blood, taken from a patient treated with radiotherapy plus ipilimumab. These receptors all stem from a human donor with non-small cell lung cancer who had a partial response to radiotherapy plus ipilimumab.

V is TRBV5-1 and J is TRBJ2-1, with D possibly TRBD2 on 7 matching bases. There are 15 residues in the CDR3. V lost 2 bases and J 5 bases, leaving 14 bases between the germline ends. CDR1 is SGHRS and CDR2 is YFSETQ in the germline V gene. CDR3 in amino acids: CASSFRGGPNNEQFF. CDR3 sequence (DNA): TGCGCCAGCAGCTTCCGCGGGGGCCCAAACAATGAGCAGTTCTTC.

The V call is TRBV28, the J call TRBJ2-7, with 8 nucleotides matching TRBD2. The junction had 4 bases not matched to a gene; V was cut back by 6 bases and J by 0 bases. Germline V gene sequence: CDR1 MDHEN, CDR2 SYDVKM. The length of the CDR3 is 14 residues. Here the CDR3 DNA reads TGTGCCAGCAGCATAGCGGGGTTCTCCTACGAGCAGTACTTC. This encodes CASSIAGFSYEQYF.